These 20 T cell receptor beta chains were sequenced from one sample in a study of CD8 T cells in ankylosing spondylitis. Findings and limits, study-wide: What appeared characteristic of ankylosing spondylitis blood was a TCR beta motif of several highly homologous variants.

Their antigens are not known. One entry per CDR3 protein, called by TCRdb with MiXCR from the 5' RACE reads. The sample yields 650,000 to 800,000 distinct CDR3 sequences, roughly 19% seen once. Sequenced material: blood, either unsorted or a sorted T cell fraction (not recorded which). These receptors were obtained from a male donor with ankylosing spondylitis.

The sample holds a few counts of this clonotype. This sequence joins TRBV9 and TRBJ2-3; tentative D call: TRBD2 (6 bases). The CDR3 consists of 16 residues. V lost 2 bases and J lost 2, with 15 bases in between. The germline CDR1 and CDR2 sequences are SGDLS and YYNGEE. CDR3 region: CASSVGGDLFTDTQYF. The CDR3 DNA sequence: TGTGCCAGCAGCGTGGGGGGAGATTTATTCACAGATACGCAGTATTTT.

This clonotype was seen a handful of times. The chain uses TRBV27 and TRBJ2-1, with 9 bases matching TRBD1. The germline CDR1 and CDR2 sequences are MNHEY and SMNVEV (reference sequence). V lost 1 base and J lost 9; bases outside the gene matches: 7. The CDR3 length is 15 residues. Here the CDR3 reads CASSLFVGQGSEQFF. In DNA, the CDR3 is TGTGCCAGCAGTTTATTCGTGGGACAGGGAAGTGAGCAGTTCTTC.

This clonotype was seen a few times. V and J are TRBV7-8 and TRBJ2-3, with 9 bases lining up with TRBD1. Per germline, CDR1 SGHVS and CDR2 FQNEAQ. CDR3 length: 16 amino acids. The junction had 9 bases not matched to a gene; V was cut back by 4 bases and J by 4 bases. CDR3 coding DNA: TGTGCCAGCAGCTCTTACAGGGGGCTAGGTGCAGATACGCAGTATTTT. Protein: CASSSYRGLGADTQYF.

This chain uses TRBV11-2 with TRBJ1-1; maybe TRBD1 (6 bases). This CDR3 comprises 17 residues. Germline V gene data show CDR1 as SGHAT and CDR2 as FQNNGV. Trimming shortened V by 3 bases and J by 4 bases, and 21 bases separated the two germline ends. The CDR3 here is CASSFPTVAGGGTEAFF. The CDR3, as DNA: TGTGCCAGCAGCTTCCCGACGGTGGCGGGGGGCGGCACTGAAGCTTTCTTT.

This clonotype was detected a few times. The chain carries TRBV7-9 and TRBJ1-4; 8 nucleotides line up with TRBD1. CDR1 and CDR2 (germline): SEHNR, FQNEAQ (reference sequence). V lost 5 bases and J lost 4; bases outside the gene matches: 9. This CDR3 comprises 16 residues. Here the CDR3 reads CASSRGQGLGNEKLFF. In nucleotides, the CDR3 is TGTGCCAGCAGCCGAGGACAGGGTCTGGGTAATGAAAAACTGTTTTTT. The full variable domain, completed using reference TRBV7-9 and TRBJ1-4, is DTGVSQNPRHKITKRGQNVTFRCDPISEHNRLYWYRQTLGQGPEFLTYFQNEAQLEKSRLLSDRFSAERPKGSFSTLEIQRTEQGDSAMYLCASSRGQGLGNEKLFFGSGTQLSVL.

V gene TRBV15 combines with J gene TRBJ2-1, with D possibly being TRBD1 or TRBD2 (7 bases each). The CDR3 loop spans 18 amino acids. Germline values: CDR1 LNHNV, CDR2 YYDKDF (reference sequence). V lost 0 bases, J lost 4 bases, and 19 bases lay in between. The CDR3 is CATSRDWGGTAMYNEQFF. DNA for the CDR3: TGTGCCACCAGCAGAGATTGGGGGGGGACAGCCATGTACAATGAGCAGTTCTTC. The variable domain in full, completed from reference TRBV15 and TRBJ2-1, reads DAMVIQNPRYQVTQFGKPVTLSCSQTLNHNVMYWYQQKSSQAPKLLFHYYDKDFNNEADTPDNFQSRRPNTSFCFLDIRSPGLGDTAMYLCATSRDWGGTAMYNEQFFGPGTRLTVL.

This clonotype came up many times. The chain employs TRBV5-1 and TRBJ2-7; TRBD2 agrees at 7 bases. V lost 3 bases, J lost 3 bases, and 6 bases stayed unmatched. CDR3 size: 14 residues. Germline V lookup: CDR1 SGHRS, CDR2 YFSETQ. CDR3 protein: CASSWEGLDYEQYF. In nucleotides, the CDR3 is TGCGCCAGCAGCTGGGAGGGGCTCGACTACGAGCAGTACTTC.

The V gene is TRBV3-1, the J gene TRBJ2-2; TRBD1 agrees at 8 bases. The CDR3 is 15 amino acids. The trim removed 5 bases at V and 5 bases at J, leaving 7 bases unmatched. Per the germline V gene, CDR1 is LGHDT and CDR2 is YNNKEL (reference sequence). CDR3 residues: CASSATGGRTGELFF. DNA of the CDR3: TGTGCCAGCAGCGCAACAGGGGGACGAACCGGGGAGCTGTTTTTT.

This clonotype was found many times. The CDR3 nucleotides read TGTGCCAGCAGCGGAAACACCGGGGAGCTGTTTTTT. Residues: CASSGNTGELFF. The chain has TRBV9 and TRBJ2-2; no firm D call. Germline CDR1 SGDLS, CDR2 YYNGEE. The V end was cut by 3 bases, the J end by 2 bases, with 2 bases between. The CDR3 extends over 12 amino acids.

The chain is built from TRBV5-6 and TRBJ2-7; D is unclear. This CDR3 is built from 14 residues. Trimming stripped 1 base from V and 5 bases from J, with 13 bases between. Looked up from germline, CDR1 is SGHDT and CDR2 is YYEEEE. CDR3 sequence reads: CASSLWGGQHEQYF. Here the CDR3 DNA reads TGTGCCAGCAGCTTGTGGGGTGGGCAGCACGAGCAGTACTTC. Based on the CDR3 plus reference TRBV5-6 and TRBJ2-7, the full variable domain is DAGVTQSPTHLIKTRGQQVTLRCSPKSGHDTVSWYQQALGQGPQFIFQYYEEEERQRGNFPDRFSGHQFPNYSSELNVNALLLGDSALYLCASSLWGGQHEQYFGPGTRLTVT.

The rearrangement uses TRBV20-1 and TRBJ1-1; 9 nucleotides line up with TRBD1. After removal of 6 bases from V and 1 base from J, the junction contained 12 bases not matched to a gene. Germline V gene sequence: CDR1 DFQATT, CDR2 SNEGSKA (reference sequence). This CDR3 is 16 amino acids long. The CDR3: CSATNTGGSSNTEAFF. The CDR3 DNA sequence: TGCAGTGCGACGAATACAGGGGGCTCCTCGAACACTGAAGCTTTCTTT.

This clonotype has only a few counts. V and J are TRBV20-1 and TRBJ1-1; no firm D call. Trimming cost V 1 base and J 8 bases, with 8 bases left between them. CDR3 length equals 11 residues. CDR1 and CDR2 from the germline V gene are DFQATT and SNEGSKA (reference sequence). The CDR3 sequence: CSARVLVEAFF. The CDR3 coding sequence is TGCAGTGCTAGAGTTCTGGTGGAAGCTTTCTTT.

This chain's CDR3 is CASSLDRTSGLYNEQFF. CDR3 in DNA: TGTGCCAGCAGCTTAGATAGGACTAGCGGTCTATACAATGAGCAGTTCTTC. This chain links TRBV13 with TRBJ2-1; TRBD2 aligns across 10 bases. The junction had 7 bases not matched to a gene; V was cut back by 1 base and J by 4 bases. Germline V gene sequence: CDR1 PRHDT, CDR2 FYEKMQ (reference sequence). This CDR3 is 17 amino acids long.

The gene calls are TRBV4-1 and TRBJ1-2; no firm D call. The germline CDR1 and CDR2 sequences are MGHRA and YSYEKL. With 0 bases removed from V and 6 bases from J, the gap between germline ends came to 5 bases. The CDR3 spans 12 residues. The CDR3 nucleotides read TGCGCCAGCAGCCAAGATCCCCATGGCTACACCTTC. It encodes CASSQDPHGYTF.

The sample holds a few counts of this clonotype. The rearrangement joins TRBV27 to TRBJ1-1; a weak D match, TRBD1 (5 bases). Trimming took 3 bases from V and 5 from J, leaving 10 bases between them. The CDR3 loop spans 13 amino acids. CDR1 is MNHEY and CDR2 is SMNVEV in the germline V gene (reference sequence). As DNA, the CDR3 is TGTGCCAGCAGTTTGGGGGAAATAACTGAAGCTTTCTTT. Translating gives CASSLGEITEAFF.

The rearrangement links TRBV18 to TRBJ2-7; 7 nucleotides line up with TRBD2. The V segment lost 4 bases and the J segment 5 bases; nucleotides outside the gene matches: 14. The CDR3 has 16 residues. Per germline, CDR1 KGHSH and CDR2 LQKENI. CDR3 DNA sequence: TGTGCCAGCTCACAACGGGGGGAGTTAACTAGTCACGAGCAGTACTTC. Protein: CASSQRGELTSHEQYF.

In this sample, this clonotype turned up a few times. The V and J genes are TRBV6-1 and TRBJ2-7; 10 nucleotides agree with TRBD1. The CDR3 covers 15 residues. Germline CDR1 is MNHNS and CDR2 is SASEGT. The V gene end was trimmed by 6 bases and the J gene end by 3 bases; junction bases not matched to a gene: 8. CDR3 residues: CASSSLWTGGYEQYF. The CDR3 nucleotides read TGTGCCAGCAGCAGTCTTTGGACAGGGGGCTACGAGCAGTACTTC.

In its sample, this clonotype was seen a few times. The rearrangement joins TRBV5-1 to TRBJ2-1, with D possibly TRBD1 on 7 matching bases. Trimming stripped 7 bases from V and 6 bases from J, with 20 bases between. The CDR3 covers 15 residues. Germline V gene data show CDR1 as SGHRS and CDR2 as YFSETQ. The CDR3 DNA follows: TGCGCCAGCTTCCCCTCGGCGGGGACAGCCAATGAGCAGTTCTTC. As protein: CASFPSAGTANEQFF.

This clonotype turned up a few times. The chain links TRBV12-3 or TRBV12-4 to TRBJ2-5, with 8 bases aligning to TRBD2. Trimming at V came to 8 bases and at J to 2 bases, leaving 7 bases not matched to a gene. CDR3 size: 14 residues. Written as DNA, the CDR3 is TGTGCCAGCCGGGGGGCGGGGGGACAAGAGACCCAGTACTTC. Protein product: CASRGAGGQETQYF.

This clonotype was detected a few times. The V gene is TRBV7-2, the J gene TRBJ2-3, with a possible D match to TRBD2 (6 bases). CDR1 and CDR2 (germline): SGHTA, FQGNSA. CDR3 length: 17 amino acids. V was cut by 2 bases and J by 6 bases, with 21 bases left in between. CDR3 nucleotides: TGTGCCAGCAGCTTAAACGGTCCGGGAGCATCTTCGGATACGCAGTATTTT. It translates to CASSLNGPGASSDTQYF.